This TCR beta chain was identified in a study of T-cell reconstitution after alpha-beta-depleted transplantation in children. A few counts support this clonotype. The TCRbeta library incorporated unique molecular identifiers. Each CDR3 protein is one row after TCRdb ran MiXCR on the PCR reads. This table has about 610,000 distinct CDR3 sequences, over 9.5% appearing once. Germline V gene sequence: CDR1 SQVTM, CDR2 ANQGSEA. This CDR3 spans 13 amino acids. Unmatched junction bases numbered 9, after V lost 7 bases and J lost 6 bases. The sequences come from PBMCs from the stem cell graft donor, collected from the stem cell graft. V usage is TRBV29-1 and J usage is TRBJ2-7; 10 nucleotides match TRBD1. The receptor's source is a human donor who donated a stem cell graft to a child with acute myeloid leukemia. CDR3 sequence reads: CSGIPGQGREQYF. The CDR3 bases are TGCAGCGGAATCCCGGGACAGGGGCGCGAGCAGTACTTC.